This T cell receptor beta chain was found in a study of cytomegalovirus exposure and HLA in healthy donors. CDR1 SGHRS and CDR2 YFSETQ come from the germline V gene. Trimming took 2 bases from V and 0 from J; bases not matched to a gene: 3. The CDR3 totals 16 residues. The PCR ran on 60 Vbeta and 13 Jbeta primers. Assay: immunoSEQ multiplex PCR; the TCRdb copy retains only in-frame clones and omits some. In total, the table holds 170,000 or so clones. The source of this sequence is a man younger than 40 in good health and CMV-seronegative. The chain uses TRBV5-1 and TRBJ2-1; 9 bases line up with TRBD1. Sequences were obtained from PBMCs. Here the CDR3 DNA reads TGCGCCAGCAGCTTTACAGGGGGCCTCTCCTACAATGAGCAGTTCTTC. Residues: CASSFTGGLSYNEQFF.